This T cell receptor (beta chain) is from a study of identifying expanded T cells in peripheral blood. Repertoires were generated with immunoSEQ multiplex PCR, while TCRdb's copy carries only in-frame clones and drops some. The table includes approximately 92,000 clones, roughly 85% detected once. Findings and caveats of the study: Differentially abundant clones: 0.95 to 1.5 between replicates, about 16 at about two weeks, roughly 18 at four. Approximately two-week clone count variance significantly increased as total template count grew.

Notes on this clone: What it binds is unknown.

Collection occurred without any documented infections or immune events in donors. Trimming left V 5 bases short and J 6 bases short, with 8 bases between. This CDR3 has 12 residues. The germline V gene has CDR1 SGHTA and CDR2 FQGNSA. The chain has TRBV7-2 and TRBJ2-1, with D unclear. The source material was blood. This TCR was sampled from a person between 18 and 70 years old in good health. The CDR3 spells CASSVSVNEQFF. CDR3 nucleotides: TGTGCCAGCAGCGTTAGTGTCAATGAGCAGTTCTTC.